This T cell receptor (beta chain) was captured in a study of beta chain features in type 1 diabetes. This CDR3 is 16 amino acids long. Per germline, CDR1 SGHVS and CDR2 FNYEAQ. Between the trimmed V and J ends, which lost 4 bases and 4 bases, there was a span of 19 bases. A note on this clone: Its specificity is not known.

TCRB transcripts that were expressed got sequenced, as all of the isolated RNA had been reverse transcribed. Profiling relied on immunoSEQ multiplex PCR, and the TCRdb table lists in-frame clones only, not all of them. Of 130,000 or so clones listed, about a tenth are singletons. Study results and caveats: Because the template was cDNA, high-expressing cells might be over-represented.

The chain joins TRBV7-6 to TRBJ1-1; no definite D call. Sequenced sample: central memory CD4+ T cells from blood. This clonotype was sampled from a young man in good health. CDR3 in DNA: TGTGCCAGCAGCTCCAGTGGCGGGCGGGTTGGCACTGAAGCTTTCTTT. Amino acid sequence: CASSSSGGRVGTEAFF. The full variable domain, completed using reference TRBV7-6 and TRBJ1-1, is GAGVSQSPRYKVTKRGQDVALRCDPISGHVSLYWYRQALGQGPEFLTYFNYEAQQDKSGLPNDRFSAERPEGSISTLTIQRTEQRDSAMYRCASSSSGGRVGTEAFFGQGTRLTVV.